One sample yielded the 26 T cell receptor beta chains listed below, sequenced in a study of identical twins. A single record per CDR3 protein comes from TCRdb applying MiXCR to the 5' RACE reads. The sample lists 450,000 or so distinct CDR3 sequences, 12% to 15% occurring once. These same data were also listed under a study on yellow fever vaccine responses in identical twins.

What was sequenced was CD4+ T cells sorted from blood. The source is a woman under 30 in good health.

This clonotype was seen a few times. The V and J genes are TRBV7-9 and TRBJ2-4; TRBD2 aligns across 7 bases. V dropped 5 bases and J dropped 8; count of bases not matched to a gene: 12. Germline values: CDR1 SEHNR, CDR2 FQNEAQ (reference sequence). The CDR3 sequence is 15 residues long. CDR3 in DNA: TGTGCCAGCAGCCACGTCACCTCCGGGAGGTACATTCAGTACTTC. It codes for CASSHVTSGRYIQYF.

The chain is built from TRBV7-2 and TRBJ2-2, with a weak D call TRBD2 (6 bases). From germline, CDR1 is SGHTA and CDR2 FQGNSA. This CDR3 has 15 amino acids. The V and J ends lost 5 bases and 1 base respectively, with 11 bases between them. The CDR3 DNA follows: TGTGCCAGCAGCCGAGGGACTCGGAACACCGGGGAGCTGTTTTTT. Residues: CASSRGTRNTGELFF.

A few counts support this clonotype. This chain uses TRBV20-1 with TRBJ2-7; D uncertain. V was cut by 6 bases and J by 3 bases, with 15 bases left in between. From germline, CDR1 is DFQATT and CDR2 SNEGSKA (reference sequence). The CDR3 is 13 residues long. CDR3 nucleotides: TGCAGTGCGCGAGGCCGGAGCATCTACGAGCAGTACTTC. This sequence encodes CSARGRSIYEQYF.

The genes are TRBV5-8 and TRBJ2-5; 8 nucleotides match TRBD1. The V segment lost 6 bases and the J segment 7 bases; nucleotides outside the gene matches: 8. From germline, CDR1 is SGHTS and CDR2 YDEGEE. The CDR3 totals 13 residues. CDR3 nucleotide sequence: TGTGCCAGCAACCTTGACAGGGGAGGGACCCAGTACTTC. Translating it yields CASNLDRGGTQYF. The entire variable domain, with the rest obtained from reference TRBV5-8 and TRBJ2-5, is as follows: EAGVTQSPTHLIKTRGQQATLRCSPISGHTSVYWYQQALGLGLQFLLWYDEGEERNRGNFPPRFSGRQFPNYSSELNVNALELEDSALYLCASNLDRGGTQYFGPGTRLLVL.

CDR3: CSARASGGANEQFF. In nucleotides, the CDR3 is TGCAGTGCTAGGGCTAGCGGGGGGGCCAATGAGCAGTTCTTC. The rearrangement links TRBV20-1 to TRBJ2-1, with 12 bases identical to TRBD2. V lost 3 bases and J lost 6; bases outside the gene matches: 3. This CDR3 contains 14 residues. Germline CDR1 and CDR2: DFQATT and SNEGSKA (reference sequence).

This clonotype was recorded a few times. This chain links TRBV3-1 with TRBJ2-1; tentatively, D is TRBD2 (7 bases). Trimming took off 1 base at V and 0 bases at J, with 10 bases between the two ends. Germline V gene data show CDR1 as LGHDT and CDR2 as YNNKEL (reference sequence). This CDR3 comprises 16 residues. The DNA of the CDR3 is TGTGCCAGCAGCCAAGTGAGGGGGGGCTCCTACAATGAGCAGTTCTTC. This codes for CASSQVRGGSYNEQFF.

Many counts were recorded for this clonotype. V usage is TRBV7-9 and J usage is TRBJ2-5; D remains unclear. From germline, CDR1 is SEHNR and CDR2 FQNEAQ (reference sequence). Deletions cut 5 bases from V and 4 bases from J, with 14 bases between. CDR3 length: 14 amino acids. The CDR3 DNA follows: TGTGCCAGCAGCCCCGATGGGCCGGGAGAGACCCAGTACTTC. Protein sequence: CASSPDGPGETQYF.

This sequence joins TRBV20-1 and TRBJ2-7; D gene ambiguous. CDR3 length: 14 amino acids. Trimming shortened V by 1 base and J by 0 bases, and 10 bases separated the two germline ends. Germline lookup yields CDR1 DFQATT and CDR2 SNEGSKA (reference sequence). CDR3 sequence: CSARGTVSSYEQYF. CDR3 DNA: TGCAGTGCTAGAGGTACGGTGAGCTCCTACGAGCAGTACTTC.

The CDR3 loop reads CATTAGETGANVLTF. The CDR3, as DNA: TGTGCCACCACGGCAGGGGAAACCGGGGCCAACGTCCTGACTTTC. The rearrangement uses TRBV9 and TRBJ2-6; possibly TRBD1 for D (6 bases). Germline V gives CDR1 SGDLS, CDR2 YYNGEE. Trimming stripped 9 bases from V and 4 bases from J, with 17 bases between. This CDR3 contains 15 residues.

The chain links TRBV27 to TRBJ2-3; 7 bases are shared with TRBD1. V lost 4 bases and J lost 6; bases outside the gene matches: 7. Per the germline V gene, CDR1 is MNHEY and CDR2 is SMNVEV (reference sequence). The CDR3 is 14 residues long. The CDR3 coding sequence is TGTGCCAGCAGTTACGGGGTGGGACAGGATACGCAGTATTTT. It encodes CASSYGVGQDTQYF.

CDR3 region: CASSQTGWELFF. In DNA form, the CDR3 reads TGTGCCAGCAGCCAGACAGGGTGGGAGCTGTTTTTT. The gene calls are TRBV12-3 or TRBV12-4 and TRBJ2-2; 7 bases agree with TRBD1. The CDR3 totals 12 residues. Losses at the gene ends were 6 bases for V and 9 bases for J; bases not matched to a gene: 4.

CDR3 protein: CSARGGDRPETQYF. Written as DNA, the CDR3 is TGCAGTGCTAGAGGAGGGGACCGCCCAGAGACCCAGTACTTC. The rearrangement uses TRBV20-1 and TRBJ2-5; D possibly matches TRBD1 or TRBD2 (5 bases each). The germline gives CDR1 DFQATT, CDR2 SNEGSKA (reference sequence). CDR3 size: 14 residues. Trimming took off 1 base at V and 4 bases at J, with 13 bases between the two ends.

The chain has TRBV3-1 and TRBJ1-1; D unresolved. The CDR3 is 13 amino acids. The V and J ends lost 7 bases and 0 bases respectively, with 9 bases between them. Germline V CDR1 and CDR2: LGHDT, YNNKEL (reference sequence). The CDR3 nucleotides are TGTGCCAGCACCTTAAAGGTGAACACTGAAGCTTTCTTT. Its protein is CASTLKVNTEAFF.

The chain's CDR3 is CAWNTGRSYEQYF. The CDR3 DNA follows: TGTGCCTGGAATACGGGACGCAGCTACGAGCAGTACTTC. The V call is TRBV30, the J call TRBJ2-7, with D perhaps matching TRBD1 or TRBD2 (5 bases each). The CDR3 contains 13 residues. V gave up 4 bases and J gave up 3 bases, with 13 bases separating them. Per the germline V gene, CDR1 is GTSNPN and CDR2 is SVGIG (reference sequence).

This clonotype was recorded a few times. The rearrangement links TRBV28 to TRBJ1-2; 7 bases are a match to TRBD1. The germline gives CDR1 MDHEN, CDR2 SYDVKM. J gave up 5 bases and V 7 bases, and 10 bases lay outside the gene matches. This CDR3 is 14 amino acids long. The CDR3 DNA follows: TGTGCCAGCATTTCAAGACAGGGAATGTATGGCTACACCTTC. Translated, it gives CASISRQGMYGYTF.

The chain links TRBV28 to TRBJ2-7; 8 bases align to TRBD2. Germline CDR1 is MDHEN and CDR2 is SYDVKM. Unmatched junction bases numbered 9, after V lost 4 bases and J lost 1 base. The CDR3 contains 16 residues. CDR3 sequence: CASSSAGGGRSYEQYF. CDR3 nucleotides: TGTGCCAGCAGTTCCGCCGGCGGGGGGAGGTCCTACGAGCAGTACTTC.

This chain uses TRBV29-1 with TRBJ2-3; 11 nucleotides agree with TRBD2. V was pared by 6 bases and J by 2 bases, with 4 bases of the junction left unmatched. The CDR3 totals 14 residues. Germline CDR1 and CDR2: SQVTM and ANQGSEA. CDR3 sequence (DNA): TGCAGCGTGCTAGCGGGGGGAAACACAGATACGCAGTATTTT. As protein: CSVLAGGNTDTQYF.

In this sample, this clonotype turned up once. CDR3 residues: CASSRDPQETQYF. CDR3 DNA sequence: TGTGCCAGCAGCCGGGACCCTCAAGAGACCCAGTACTTC. This chain uses TRBV7-3 with TRBJ2-5, with D possibly being TRBD1 or TRBD2 (5 bases each). Between the trimmed V and J ends, which lost 5 bases and 2 bases, there was a span of 9 bases. This CDR3 is 13 amino acids long. The germline V gene has CDR1 SGHTA and CDR2 FQGTGA.

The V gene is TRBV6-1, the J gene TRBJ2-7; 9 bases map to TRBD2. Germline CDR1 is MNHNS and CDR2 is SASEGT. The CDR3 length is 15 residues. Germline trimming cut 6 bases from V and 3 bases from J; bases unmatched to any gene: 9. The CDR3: CASSPTSGGGYEQYF. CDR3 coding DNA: TGTGCCAGCAGCCCGACTAGCGGAGGAGGCTACGAGCAGTACTTC.

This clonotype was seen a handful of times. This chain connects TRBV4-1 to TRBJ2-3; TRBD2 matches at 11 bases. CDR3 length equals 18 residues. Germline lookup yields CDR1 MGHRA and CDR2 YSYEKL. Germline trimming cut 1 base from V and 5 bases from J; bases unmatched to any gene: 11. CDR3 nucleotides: TGCGCCAGCAGCCAAGCCTTATTAGCGGGGGGGCCGAAAGATACGCAGTATTTT. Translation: CASSQALLAGGPKDTQYF.

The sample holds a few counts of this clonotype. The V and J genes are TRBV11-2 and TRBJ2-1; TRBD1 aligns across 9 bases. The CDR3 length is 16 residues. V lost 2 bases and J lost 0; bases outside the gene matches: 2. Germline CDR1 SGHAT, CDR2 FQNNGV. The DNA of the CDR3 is TGTGCCAGCAGCTTATGGGACAGGGCCTCCTACAATGAGCAGTTCTTC. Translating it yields CASSLWDRASYNEQFF.

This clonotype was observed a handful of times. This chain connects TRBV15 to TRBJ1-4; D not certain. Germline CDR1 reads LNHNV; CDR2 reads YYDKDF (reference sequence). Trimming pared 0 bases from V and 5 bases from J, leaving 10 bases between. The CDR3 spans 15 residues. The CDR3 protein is CATSRDTQKNEKLFF. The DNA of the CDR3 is TGTGCCACCAGCAGAGATACACAGAAGAATGAAAAACTGTTTTTT.

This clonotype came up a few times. In DNA form, the CDR3 reads TGTGCCAGCAGTGACCGGGACAGATACCAAGAGACCCAGTACTTC. Amino acids: CASSDRDRYQETQYF. V gene TRBV2 combines with J gene TRBJ2-5; 7 bases fit TRBD1. Germline V lookup: CDR1 SNHLY, CDR2 FYNNEI. The trim removed 3 bases at V and 0 bases at J, leaving 4 bases unmatched. This CDR3 contains 15 residues.

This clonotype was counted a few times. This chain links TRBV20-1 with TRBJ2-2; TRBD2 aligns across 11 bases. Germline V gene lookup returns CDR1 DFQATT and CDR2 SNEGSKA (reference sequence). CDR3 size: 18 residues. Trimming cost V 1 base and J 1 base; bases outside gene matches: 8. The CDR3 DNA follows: TGCAGTGCTAGAGTGGGTAGCGGGAGGGCCGTGAACACCGGGGAGCTGTTTTTT. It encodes CSARVGSGRAVNTGELFF.

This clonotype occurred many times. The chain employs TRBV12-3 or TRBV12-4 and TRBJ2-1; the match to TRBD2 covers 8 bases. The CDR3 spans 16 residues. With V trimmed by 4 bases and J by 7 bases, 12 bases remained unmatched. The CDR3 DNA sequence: TGTGCCAGCAGTTACCTTCTGAGCGGGAGAAGGAATGAGCAGTTCTTC. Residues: CASSYLLSGRRNEQFF.

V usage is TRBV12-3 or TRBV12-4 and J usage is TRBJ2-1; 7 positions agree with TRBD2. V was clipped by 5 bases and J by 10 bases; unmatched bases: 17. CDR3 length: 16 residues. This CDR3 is CASSASRTRRSGEQFF. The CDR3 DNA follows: TGTGCCAGCAGTGCATCTAGGACTAGGCGTAGTGGGGAGCAGTTCTTC.